This T cell receptor beta chain was identified in a study of T cell clones after liver transplantation. Study summary: TCRbeta sequencing after a pre-transplant mixed lymphocyte reaction identified graft-donor-reactive clones, later tracked in post-transplant blood. HCV positivity affected three of eight recipients; the rest lacked autoimmune or viral indications. Tolerance: complete withdrawal held at least one year, liver enzymes staying within twice normal.

Here immunoSEQ multiplex PCR was the method, and the copy in TCRdb shows in-frame clones only, minus some. The table shows over 14,000 clones, with more than 70% occurring only once. Germline values: CDR1 LNHDA, CDR2 SQIVND (reference sequence). Trimming stripped 5 bases from V and 13 bases from J, with 12 bases between. This CDR3 region has 12 residues. Comment on this clone: Its matching antigen is unknown.

Study results and caveats: These preliminary findings come from unstandardized post-transplant sampling times.

This TCR was recovered from a human patient who received a liver transplant. T cells may partly derive from the graft donor. The sample consisted of CD8+ T cells from blood, taken 45 to 50 months after liver transplant. The rearrangement uses TRBV19 and TRBJ1-6; D might be TRBD1 (5 bases). The CDR3 reads CASSLGWGPLHF. In nucleotides, the CDR3 is TGTGCCAGTAGTCTCGGGTGGGGGCCCCTCCACTTT.